The 32 T cell receptor beta chains below come from one sample, sequenced in a study of read filtering for tumor transcriptome and immune sequencing (dated by TCRdb to the early 2020s). TCRdb lists the instrument as Illumina HiSeq 4000. TCR libraries were constructed from approximately 360 ng RNA using the Immunoverse kit, and molecular barcoded adaptors covering alpha/delta and beta/gamma chains were employed. The public reads were reprocessed in TCRdb via fastp at Q25 and MiXCR, keeping in-frame beta chains. Entries are consolidated by CDR3 protein sequence, retaining the most common genes and DNA. The sample table contains about 130,000 distinct CDR3 sequences; only one count was recorded for over 10% of them. The ten largest clones take up 9.5% to 11% of the sample. Sequenced input: a population of CD138-negative cells sorted from bone marrow. Per the publication, the cell subset or site label means: bone marrow mononuclear cells depleted of CD138+ plasma/myeloma cells by negative magnetic selection. All receptors come from a donor aged 40 or older with multiple myeloma.

In this sample, this clonotype turned up once. The final CDR3 position lacks the conserved phenylalanine or tryptophan, pointing to a likely read error. The genes are TRBV20-1 and TRBJ2-1; no firm D call. Germline CDR1 is DFQATT and CDR2 is SNEGSKA (reference sequence). The germline V and J ends were trimmed by 3 bases and 1 base, with 13 bases remaining between them. CDR3 length equals 15 residues. CDR3 sequence: CSASVENLSYNEQFL. The CDR3 coding sequence is TGCAGTGCTAGTGTGGAGAACCTATCCTACAATGAGCAGTTCCTC.

This clonotype has a count of ten or more. This chain links TRBV3-1 with TRBJ2-1, with TRBD1 matching 11 bases. After removal of 4 bases from V and 4 bases from J, the junction contained 3 bases not matched to a gene. This CDR3 comprises 15 residues. The germline gives CDR1 LGHDT, CDR2 YNNKEL (reference sequence). Here the CDR3 DNA reads TGTGCCAGCAGCCCCCGGGACAGGGGGTACAATGAGCAGTTCTTC. Translation gives CASSPRDRGYNEQFF.

This clonotype was seen repeatedly, ten times or more. The genes are TRBV18 and TRBJ2-1; D may be TRBD1 or TRBD2 (5 bases each). The CDR3 runs to 15 residues. Between the trimmed V and J ends, which lost 0 bases and 4 bases, there was a span of 10 bases. CDR1 and CDR2 from the germline V gene are KGHSH and LQKENI. As DNA, the CDR3 is TGTGCCAGCTCACCACCCACGGGGCTGTACAATGAGCAGTTCTTC. Translating gives CASSPPTGLYNEQFF.

This clonotype was recorded many times. The chain recombines TRBV24-1 with TRBJ2-1, with 9 positions matching TRBD1. The length of the CDR3 is 16 residues. Trimming took 4 bases from V and 6 from J; bases not matched to a gene: 9. Germline V lookup: CDR1 KGHDR, CDR2 SFDVKD. The CDR3: CATSEEPGQGPNEQFF. In nucleotides, the CDR3 is TGTGCCACCAGTGAAGAACCGGGACAGGGCCCCAATGAGCAGTTCTTC.

There are many counts of this clonotype. This chain joins TRBV10-3 and TRBJ2-5; weak D call: TRBD2 (7 bases). The CDR3 has 13 residues. Germline-derived CDR1 and CDR2 are ENHRY and SYGVKD. The V gene lost 11 bases and the J gene lost 1 base, with 14 bases spanning the gap. The CDR3 DNA reads TGTGCCTCCAGAGGGGGGGCCCAAGAGACCCAGTACTTC. Translation: CASRGGAQETQYF.

CDR3 coding DNA: TGTGCCAGCAGCCAACTTATACAGGGCCCGTTCTTC. This sequence encodes CASSQLIQGPFF. The V gene is TRBV3-1, the J gene TRBJ2-1; possibly TRBD1 for D (6 bases). This CDR3 has 12 residues. CDR1 is LGHDT, CDR2 YNNKEL, per germline (reference sequence). Trimming removed 2 bases at V and 15 bases at J, with 14 bases between.

Ten or more counts support this clonotype. This rearrangement joins TRBV7-2 to TRBJ2-1; 8 bases line up with TRBD2. V shed 0 bases, J shed 5 bases, and the junction held 3 bases outside the gene matches. The CDR3 extends over 15 amino acids. Per germline, CDR1 SGHTA and CDR2 FQGNSA. The DNA of the CDR3 is TGTGCCAGCAGCTTAGCGTTAGCGGGGAACAATGAGCAGTTCTTC. It specifies CASSLALAGNNEQFF.

In this sample, this clonotype turned up many times. The V and J genes are TRBV6-5 and TRBJ2-1; D could derive from TRBD1 or TRBD2 (5 bases each). V dropped 2 bases and J dropped 4 bases, with 9 bases sitting between them. Germline V lookup: CDR1 MNHEY, CDR2 SVGAGI. This CDR3 comprises 14 residues. CDR3 loop: CASSYGGVYNEQFF. CDR3 nucleotide sequence: TGTGCCAGCAGTTACGGGGGAGTGTACAATGAGCAGTTCTTC.

There are many counts of this clonotype. The chain couples TRBV28 to TRBJ2-6, with TRBD1 as a possible D gene (6 bases). Germline lookup yields CDR1 MDHEN and CDR2 SYDVKM. CDR3 length: 16 residues. V was cut by 5 bases and J by 4 bases, with 15 bases left in between. CDR3 nucleotide sequence: TGTGCCAGCAGTCTCACTACAGGGTCCGGGGCCAACGTCCTGACTTTC. This codes for CASSLTTGSGANVLTF.

The sample holds many counts of this clonotype. The chain links TRBV15 to TRBJ1-5, with D unclear. The germline V gene encodes CDR1 LNHNV and CDR2 YYDKDF (reference sequence). The CDR3 length is 12 residues. Between the trimmed V and J ends, which lost 2 bases and 3 bases, there was a span of 2 bases. The CDR3 here is CATSRPNQPQHF. As DNA, the CDR3 is TGTGCCACCAGCAGACCCAATCAGCCCCAGCATTTT. The full variable domain, rest sourced from reference TRBV15 and TRBJ1-5, is DAMVIQNPRYQVTQFGKPVTLSCSQTLNHNVMYWYQQKSSQAPKLLFHYYDKDFNNEADTPDNFQSRRPNTSFCFLDIRSPGLGDTAMYLCATSRPNQPQHFGDGTRLSIL.

The table lists this clonotype with many counts. J is TRBJ1-5 and V is TRBV3-1; D unclear. Germline CDR1 and CDR2: LGHDT and YNNKEL (reference sequence). The CDR3 runs 12 residues. V was trimmed by 5 bases and J by 6 bases, leaving 8 bases between them. The CDR3 bases are TGTGCCAGCAGCTTCGGACTTCAGCCCCAGCATTTT. Amino acids: CASSFGLQPQHF.

V usage is TRBV20-1 and J usage is TRBJ2-5, with TRBD2 matching over 11 bases. The V and J ends lost 5 bases and 7 bases, in that order; junction bases with no gene match: 15. The CDR3 loop spans 16 amino acids. Germline values: CDR1 DFQATT, CDR2 SNEGSKA (reference sequence). CDR3 DNA sequence: TGCAGTGCTGAAAACCAGGGACTAGCGGAGGTTTGGACCCAGTACTTC. Amino acids: CSAENQGLAEVWTQYF.

This clonotype has more than one count but fewer than ten. The chain couples TRBV2 to TRBJ1-5; tentative D call: TRBD1 (6 bases). Trimming shortened V by 6 bases and J by 2 bases, and 14 bases separated the two germline ends. Germline loops: CDR1 SNHLY, CDR2 FYNNEI. This CDR3 spans 15 amino acids. This chain's CDR3 is CASSAQGVGNQPQHF. The CDR3 DNA is TGTGCCAGCAGCGCACAGGGAGTGGGCAATCAGCCCCAGCATTTT.

This clonotype occurred many times. CDR3 in DNA: TGTGCCAGCAAAGCGTTATCGAACACCGGGGAGCTGTTTTTT. This gives the protein CASKALSNTGELFF. This sequence joins TRBV6-5 and TRBJ2-2; D is uncertain. The CDR3 is made up of 14 amino acids. Trimming pared 7 bases from V and 0 bases from J, leaving 9 bases between. Per germline, CDR1 MNHEY and CDR2 SVGAGI.

In this sample, this clonotype turned up a few times. A much larger clone lies one base from this, so it may be a read error. The J gene is TRBJ2-1, the V gene TRBV6-2 or TRBV6-3; 7 positions agree with TRBD2. Germline loops: CDR1 MNHEY, CDR2 SVGEGT. The V gene end was trimmed by 8 bases and the J gene end by 10 bases; junction bases not matched to a gene: 5. The CDR3 runs to 11 residues. In DNA form, the CDR3 reads TGTGCCAGCGTGGGAGGGCCCGAGCAGTTCTTC. As protein: CASVGGPEQFF.

This clonotype was picked up many times. This chain joins TRBV7-9 and TRBJ2-3; 8 bases agree with TRBD2. V shed 0 bases and J 0 bases; nucleotides not matched to a gene: 5. CDR1 is SEHNR and CDR2 is FQNEAQ in the germline V gene (reference sequence). The CDR3 sequence is 17 residues long. CDR3 DNA sequence: TGTGCCAGCAGCTTAGCGCGCGGGGGGCCGAGCACAGATACGCAGTATTTT. It is translated as CASSLARGGPSTDTQYF.

This clonotype was seen a handful of times. This chain connects TRBV20-1 to TRBJ2-5; 12 bases are a match to TRBD2. V was clipped by 5 bases and J by 1 base; unmatched bases: 5. The CDR3 extends over 15 amino acids. Germline V gives CDR1 DFQATT, CDR2 SNEGSKA (reference sequence). CDR3 DNA sequence: TGCAGTGCTCTGACTAGCGGGGGTTCCCAAGAGACCCAGTACTTC. Protein: CSALTSGGSQETQYF.

The chain combines TRBV4-1 with TRBJ2-7, with no clear D. This CDR3 contains 14 residues. The V and J ends lost 3 bases and 10 bases respectively, with 19 bases between them. Germline V CDR1 and CDR2: MGHRA, YSYEKL. For the CDR3, the DNA is TGCGCCAGCAGCCAGGATGTGGAAGGTCTGCCTCAGTACTTC. It translates to CASSQDVEGLPQYF.

V usage is TRBV19 and J usage is TRBJ1-1; TRBD1 is a possible D gene (6 bases). The germline CDR1 and CDR2 sequences are LNHDA and SQIVND (reference sequence). V lost 7 bases and J 5 bases, leaving 14 bases between the germline ends. The CDR3 has 13 amino acids. For the CDR3, the DNA is TGTGCCAGTACCCTACAGGGTCTGACTGAAGCTTTCTTT. Translation gives CASTLQGLTEAFF.

This clonotype was counted many times. The V gene is TRBV5-1, the J gene TRBJ2-3; 9 positions match TRBD2. J was trimmed by 2 bases and V by 0 bases; bases with no gene match: 4. The CDR3 sequence is 16 residues long. Germline assignment: CDR1 SGHRS and CDR2 YFSETQ. The CDR3 DNA reads TGCGCCAGCAGCTTGGTTCCGGGACTAGCCACAGATACGCAGTATTTT. Encoded protein: CASSLVPGLATDTQYF.

This clonotype was observed at least ten times. The chain combines TRBV2 with TRBJ1-5; D not certain. The V end lost 8 bases, the J end lost 5 bases, and 19 bases lay between the germline ends. Looked up from germline, CDR1 is SNHLY and CDR2 is FYNNEI. The CDR3 is 15 residues long. The CDR3 nucleotides read TGTGCCAGCGAGGTGACAATCGGGATCGATCAGCCCCAGCATTTT. This codes for CASEVTIGIDQPQHF.

This clonotype was picked up many times. This chain links TRBV24-1 with TRBJ2-4; no firm D call. V was cut by 4 bases and J by 1 base, with 10 bases left in between. Germline V gene sequence: CDR1 KGHDR, CDR2 SFDVKD. This CDR3 has 15 residues. Written as DNA, the CDR3 is TGTGCCACCAGTGACCCCCTTGCTGCCAAAAACATTCAGTACTTC. The encoded protein is CATSDPLAAKNIQYF.

With respect to this clonotype: A read error may explain this, as a much larger clone is one base away. The chain has TRBV7-3 and TRBJ2-1; D unclear. Trimming removed 5 bases from V and 8 bases from J, with 13 bases in between. CDR1 is SGHTA and CDR2 is FQGTGA in the germline V gene. The CDR3 contains 13 residues. CDR3 residues: CASSPHKDHEQFF. The DNA of the CDR3 is TGTGCCAGCAGCCCCCACAAGGATCATGAGCAGTTCTTC.

This clonotype was counted many times. The CDR3 loop is CASSLADVYNEQFF. The CDR3 DNA reads as TGCGCCAGCTCCCTAGCGGACGTCTACAATGAGCAGTTCTTC. The chain employs TRBV5-1 and TRBJ2-1; 7 bases are a match to TRBD2. In germline, CDR1 is SGHRS, CDR2 YFSETQ. The CDR3 has 14 amino acids. With V trimmed by 7 bases and J by 3 bases, 7 bases remained unmatched.

Notes on this clonotype: A much larger clone is a single base away; this may be a read error. In DNA form, the CDR3 reads TGTGCCAGCAGTGAAGCTGGGCAGGCTTATGGCTACGCCTTC. As protein: CASSEAGQAYGYAF. The chain recombines TRBV2 with TRBJ1-2; D not certain. The germline gives CDR1 SNHLY, CDR2 FYNNEI. The CDR3 covers 14 residues.

This clonotype was recorded at least ten times. V gene TRBV24-1 combines with J gene TRBJ2-1; the match to TRBD1 covers 7 bases. The ends lost 4 bases at V and 6 bases at J; junction bases unmatched: 11. Looked up from germline, CDR1 is KGHDR and CDR2 is SFDVKD. This CDR3 comprises 16 residues. The CDR3 here is CATSETLDRASNEQFF. The DNA of the CDR3 is TGTGCCACCAGTGAGACCCTTGACAGGGCTTCCAATGAGCAGTTCTTC.

This clonotype was observed many times. J is TRBJ2-5 and V is TRBV7-9; TRBD1 aligns across 10 bases. Germline CDR1 SEHNR, CDR2 FQNEAQ (reference sequence). V trimming: 11 bases; J trimming: 4 bases; junction bases outside the gene matches: 10. The CDR3 runs 14 residues. The CDR3: CAGEPGQGRETQYF. In DNA form, the CDR3 reads TGTGCCGGCGAACCGGGACAGGGGAGAGAGACCCAGTACTTC.

V and J are TRBV6-1 and TRBJ2-2, with 10 bases lining up with TRBD1. J gave up 4 bases and V 8 bases, and 7 bases lay outside the gene matches. The CDR3 covers 15 residues. The germline gives CDR1 MNHNS, CDR2 SASEGT. DNA for the CDR3: TGTGCCAGCGGGGACAGGGGAAGGAGCACCGGGGAGCTGTTTTTT. Amino acid sequence: CASGDRGRSTGELFF.

This clonotype was counted only a few times. The chain joins TRBV14 to TRBJ2-2; D is undetermined. CDR1 and CDR2 (germline): SGHDN, FVKESK. Deletions cut 0 bases from V and 8 bases from J, with 13 bases between. CDR3 length equals 15 residues. CDR3: CASSQELRFSGELFF. DNA for the CDR3: TGTGCCAGCAGCCAAGAGTTAAGGTTTTCAGGGGAGCTGTTTTTT.

This clonotype was observed at least ten times. The chain has TRBV9 and TRBJ2-5; no clear D gene. V lost 0 bases and J 4 bases, leaving 10 bases between the germline ends. The CDR3 covers 14 residues. Germline V gene sequence: CDR1 SGDLS, CDR2 YYNGEE. CDR3 in DNA: TGTGCCAGCAGCGTAGGTCCACGAGGAGAGACCCAGTACTTC. Protein product: CASSVGPRGETQYF. Variable domain in full (rest from reference TRBV9 and TRBJ2-5): DSGVTQTPKHLITATGQRVTLRCSPRSGDLSVYWYQQSLDQGLQFLIQYYNGEERAKGNILERFSAQQFPDLHSELNLSSLELGDSALYFCASSVGPRGETQYFGPGTRLLVL.

This clonotype was observed at least ten times. V and J are TRBV7-6 and TRBJ1-1; tentatively, D is TRBD1 (5 bases). Germline CDR1 SGHVS, CDR2 FNYEAQ. CDR3 size: 17 residues. Trimming shortened V by 5 bases and J by 4 bases, and 23 bases separated the two germline ends. Here the CDR3 DNA reads TGTGCCAGCAGCACTAGAGGGGTCGCGCCACGGGGCACTGAAGCTTTCTTT. Translated, it gives CASSTRGVAPRGTEAFF. The variable domain in full, with the rest retrieved from reference TRBV7-6 and TRBJ1-1, is GAGVSQSPRYKVTKRGQDVALRCDPISGHVSLYWYRQALGQGPEFLTYFNYEAQQDKSGLPNDRFSAERPEGSISTLTIQRTEQRDSAMYRCASSTRGVAPRGTEAFFGQGTRLTVV.

The table lists this clonotype with many counts. CDR3 DNA sequence: TGCAGTGCTAGAGCCGGGACTAGCGGGAGGGGAGGGGAGACCCAGTACTTC. This translates into CSARAGTSGRGGETQYF. The V gene is TRBV20-1, the J gene TRBJ2-5; 16 nucleotides agree with TRBD2. The length of the CDR3 is 17 residues. Germline assignment: CDR1 DFQATT and CDR2 SNEGSKA (reference sequence). The V and J ends lost 1 base and 5 bases, in that order; junction bases with no gene match: 7.